This TCR beta chain comes out of a study of cytomegalovirus exposure and HLA in healthy donors. In its sample, this clone was seen once. The antigen is unknown. General observations from the study: It was reported in a later analysis that an Asian-associated ancestry cluster showed fewer N-insertions than the roughly 620-donor mean. Productive status was seen about 90% or about 30% of the time for most TCR beta V segments in an earlier analysis. It was shown in a later analysis that HLA-associated TCR beta chains were more clonally expanded than other, equally common chains.

PCR primers comprised 60 Vbeta and 13 Jbeta primers. Sequencing was performed with immunoSEQ multiplex PCR; in TCRdb, only in-frame clones are kept and a portion is missing. The sample yields fewer than 65,000 clones, 80% to 85% seen once. The V and J ends lost 0 bases and 7 bases respectively, with 19 bases between them. Germline CDR1 reads SEHNR; CDR2 reads FQNEAQ (reference sequence). CDR3 size: 17 residues. Donors sampled were nominally healthy, though unrecorded immune exposures were likely. Input material: PBMCs. This TCR came from a man aged 30 to 45 in good health and CMV-seronegative. The V and J genes are TRBV7-9 and TRBJ2-1; weak D call: TRBD2 (6 bases). The CDR3 loop reads CASSLAYRERVMNEQFF. As DNA, the CDR3 is TGTGCCAGCAGCTTAGCGTATCGGGAGAGAGTAATGAATGAGCAGTTCTTC.